The present T cell receptor (beta chain) was sequenced within a study of blood T cell repertoires in COVID-19. Study details: T cells, B-cell-depleted T cells, or PBMCs supplied cDNA or gDNA.

Repertoires were generated with immunoSEQ multiplex PCR, while TCRdb's copy carries only in-frame clones and drops some. The data show roughly 180,000 clones, about four fifths seen once. Germline CDR1 reads MGHRA; CDR2 reads YSYEKL. V was pared by 4 bases and J by 5 bases, with 10 bases of the junction left unmatched. CDR3 length equals 16 residues. The table lists this clone with a count of one. The sequence was obtained from a woman aged 40 to 50 with COVID-19, enrolled during active disease. The chain combines TRBV4-1 with TRBJ2-5; 10 bases match TRBD2. Sequenced sample: peripheral blood. As DNA, the CDR3 is TGCGCCAGCAGCCCCGAAGCGGGAGGGTTAAGGGAGACCCAGTACTTC. Residues: CASSPEAGGLRETQYF.